The T cell receptor (beta chain) under discussion was sequenced for a study of T cells in Graves' hyperthyroidism and ophthalmopathy. This clonotype was observed a handful of times. The antigen is not known. General study results and limits: Most clonotypes expanded in the thyroid (above 0.001) were also present in blood.

RNA transcripts gave rise to amplified TCR beta CDR3 regions. An initial round of RT-PCR targeting the TCR CDR3 relied on the HTBI primer set. TCRdb analysed the multiplex PCR reads with MiXCR anew, one entry per CDR3 protein. The table lists under 250,000 distinct CDR3 sequences, more than 15% of them singletons. The specimen sequenced was blood. This TCR was sampled from a man aged 50-59 years with Graves' hyperthyroidism.

The CDR3 protein is CASSPRGGSADTQYF. CDR3 DNA: TGTGCCAGCAGCCCCCGAGGGGGAAGTGCAGATACGCAGTATTTT. The chain recombines TRBV9 with TRBJ2-3, with D possibly being TRBD1 (6 bases). There are 15 residues in the CDR3. Germline CDR1 and CDR2: SGDLS and YYNGEE. The germline V and J ends were trimmed by 4 bases and 4 bases, with 16 bases remaining between them.